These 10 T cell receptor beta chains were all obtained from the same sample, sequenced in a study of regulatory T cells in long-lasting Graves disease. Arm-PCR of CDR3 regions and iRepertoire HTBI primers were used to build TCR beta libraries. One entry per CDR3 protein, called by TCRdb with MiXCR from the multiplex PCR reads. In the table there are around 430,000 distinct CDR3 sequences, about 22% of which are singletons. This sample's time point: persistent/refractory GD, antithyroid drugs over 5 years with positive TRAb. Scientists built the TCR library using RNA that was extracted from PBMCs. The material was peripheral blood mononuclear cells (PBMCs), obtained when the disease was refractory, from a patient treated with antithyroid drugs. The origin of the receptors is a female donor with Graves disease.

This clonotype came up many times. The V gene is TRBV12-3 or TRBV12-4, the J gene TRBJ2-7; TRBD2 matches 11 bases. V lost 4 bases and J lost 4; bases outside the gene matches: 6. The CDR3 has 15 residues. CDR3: CASSSRLAGTYEQYF. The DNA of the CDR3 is TGTGCCAGCAGTTCAAGACTAGCGGGAACATACGAGCAGTACTTC.

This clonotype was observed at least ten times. The DNA for the CDR3 is TGTGCCAGCAGGGGACTAGAAGGCACCGGGGAGCTGTTTTTT. Translated, it gives CASRGLEGTGELFF. The J gene is TRBJ2-2, the V gene TRBV27; the match to TRBD2 covers 8 bases. The junction had 4 bases not matched to a gene; V was cut back by 6 bases and J by 4 bases. Germline loops: CDR1 MNHEY, CDR2 SMNVEV (reference sequence). The CDR3 length is 14 residues.

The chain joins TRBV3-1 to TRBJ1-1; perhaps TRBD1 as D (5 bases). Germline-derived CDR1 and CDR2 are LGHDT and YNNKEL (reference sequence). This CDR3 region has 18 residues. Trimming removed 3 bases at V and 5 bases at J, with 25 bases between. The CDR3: CASSHDRAGGGGGTEAFF. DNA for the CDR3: TGTGCCAGCAGCCACGATCGTGCCGGCGGGGGAGGTGGGACTGAAGCTTTCTTT.

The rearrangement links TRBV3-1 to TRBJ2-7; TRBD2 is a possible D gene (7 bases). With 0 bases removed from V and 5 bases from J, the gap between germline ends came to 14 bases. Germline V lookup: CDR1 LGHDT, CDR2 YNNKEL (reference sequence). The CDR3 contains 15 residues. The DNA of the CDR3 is TGTGCCAGCAGCCAAGATGGGGGGGCCCTCAACGAGCAGTACTTC. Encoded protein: CASSQDGGALNEQYF.

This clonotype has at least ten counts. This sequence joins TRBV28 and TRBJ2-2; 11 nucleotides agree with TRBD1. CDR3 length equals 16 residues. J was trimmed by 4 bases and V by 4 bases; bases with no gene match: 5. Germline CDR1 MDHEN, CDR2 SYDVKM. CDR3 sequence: CASSSGDRGITGELFF. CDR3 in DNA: TGTGCCAGCAGTTCCGGGGACAGGGGGATCACCGGGGAGCTGTTTTTT.

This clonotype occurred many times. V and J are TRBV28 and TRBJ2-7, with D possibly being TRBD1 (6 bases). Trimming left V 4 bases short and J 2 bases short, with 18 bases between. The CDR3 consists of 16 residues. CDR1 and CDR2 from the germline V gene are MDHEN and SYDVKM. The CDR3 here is CASSSADSLLPYEQYF. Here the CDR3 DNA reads TGTGCCAGCAGTTCCGCGGACAGCTTGTTGCCCTACGAGCAGTACTTC.

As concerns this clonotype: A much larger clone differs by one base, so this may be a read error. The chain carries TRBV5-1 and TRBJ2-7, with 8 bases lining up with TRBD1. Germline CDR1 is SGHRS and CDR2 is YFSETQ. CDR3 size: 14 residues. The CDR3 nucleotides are TGCGCCAGCAGCTTACAGGGGGGATCCTACGGGCAGTACTTC. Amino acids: CASSLQGGSYGQYF.

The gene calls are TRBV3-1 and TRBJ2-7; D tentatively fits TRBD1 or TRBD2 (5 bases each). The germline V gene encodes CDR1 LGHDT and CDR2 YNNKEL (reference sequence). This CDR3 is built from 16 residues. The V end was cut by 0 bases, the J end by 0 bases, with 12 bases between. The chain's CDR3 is CASSQDPGTYSYEQYF. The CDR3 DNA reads TGTGCCAGCAGCCAAGATCCCGGGACGTACTCCTACGAGCAGTACTTC.

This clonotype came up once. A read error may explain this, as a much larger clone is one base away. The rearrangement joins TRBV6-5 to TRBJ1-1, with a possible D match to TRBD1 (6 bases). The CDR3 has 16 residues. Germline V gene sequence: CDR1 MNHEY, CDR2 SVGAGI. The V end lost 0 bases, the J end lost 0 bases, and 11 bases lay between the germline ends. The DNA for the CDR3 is TGTGCCAGCAGTTACTCGTATGGGACATTGAACACTGAAGCTTTCTTT. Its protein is CASSYSYGTLNTEAFF.

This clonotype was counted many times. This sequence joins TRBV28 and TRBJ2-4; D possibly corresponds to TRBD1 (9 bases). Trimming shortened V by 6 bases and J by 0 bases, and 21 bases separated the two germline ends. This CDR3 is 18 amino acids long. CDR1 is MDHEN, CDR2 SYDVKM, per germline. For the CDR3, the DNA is TGTGCCAGCAGCCAACAGGGGGCGGGGGGACTAGCCAAAAACATTCAGTACTTC. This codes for CASSQQGAGGLAKNIQYF.